Listed below are T cell receptor beta chains from one sample, sequenced in a study of blood T cell repertoires in COVID-19. TCRdb keeps only in-frame clones here, not all; method: immunoSEQ multiplex PCR. The table shows around 200,000 clones, with 70% to 90% occurring only once. The material sequenced was peripheral blood. The receptor set was obtained from a woman older than 75 with acute or convalescent COVID-19. Each CDR3 is given with its conserved first and last residue. D genes are given only for firm matches. The size entry is marked missing in some rows and otherwise reads once, few, many or a size class.

cdr3_nt,cdr3_aa,d_call,j_call,clone_size,v_call
TGTGCCAGCAGCTCCAGGACAGAATGGGGTTCACCCCTCCACTTT,CASSSRTEWGSPLHF,.,TRBJ1-6,.,TRBV7-2
TGTGCCAGTCAGTATGATCAGCCCCAGCATTTT,CASQYDQPQHF,.,TRBJ1-5,few,TRBV19
TGTGCCAGCAGCACTAGCTCGCGCGAGCAGTTCTTC,CASSTSSREQFF,.,TRBJ2-1,once,TRBV28
TGCGCCAGCAGCTTGGCCGGACTAGCCGGGGGGACCCAGTACTTC,CASSLAGLAGGTQYF,TRBD2,TRBJ2-5,once,TRBV5-1
TGTGCCAGCACCCAGGGGCTAGCGGGAGAGACCCAGTACTTC,CASTQGLAGETQYF,TRBD2,TRBJ2-5,once,TRBV7-2
TGTGCCAGCTCACCAGTAGCGGCCAAAGAGGGTGGCTACACCTTC,CASSPVAAKEGGYTF,.,TRBJ1-2,.,TRBV18
TGTGCCAGCAGCTTATTTTTTGCGACAGGGGGCAATGAGCAGTTCTTC,CASSLFFATGGNEQFF,TRBD1,TRBJ2-1,.,TRBV7-2
TGTGCCAGCAGTGGGACAGGTAGCTCTGGGGCCAACGTCCTGACTTTC,CASSGTGSSGANVLTF,TRBD1,TRBJ2-6,.,TRBV2
TGTGCCAGCAGCTTATCGGGGCAGGGACTGAACACCGGGGAGCTGTTTTTT,CASSLSGQGLNTGELFF,.,TRBJ2-2,.,TRBV7-3
TGTGCCAGCAGTTACTCGGGCAGGGTGAACTATGGCTACACCTTC,CASSYSGRVNYGYTF,.,TRBJ1-2,.,TRBV6-5
TGTGCCAGCAGTGGGCGACTAGCGGCCTCCTACAATGAGCAGTTCTTC,CASSGRLAASYNEQFF,TRBD2,TRBJ2-1,.,TRBV2
TGCAGCGCTGGGCCCCCCAGCACAGATACGCAGTATTTT,CSAGPPSTDTQYF,.,TRBJ2-3,.,TRBV29-1
TGTGCCAGCGACAGGGACAGGGGCAATCAGCCCCAGCATTTT,CASDRDRGNQPQHF,TRBD1,TRBJ1-5,.,TRBV6-1
TGTGCCAGCAGCACCGTTGGGGCCTTCACTGAAGCTTTCTTT,CASSTVGAFTEAFF,.,TRBJ1-1,few,TRBV5-5